These 28 T cell receptor beta chains originate from one sample sequenced in a study of T cells in Graves' hyperthyroidism and ophthalmopathy. What was amplified from RNA transcripts were TCR beta CDR3 regions. HTBI primers were used for first-round RT-PCR of the TCR CDR3. MiXCR, applied by TCRdb to the multiplex PCR reads, yields one record per CDR3 protein. The table includes hundreds of thousands of distinct CDR3 sequences, about 15% detected once. The sequenced sample was blood. The receptors here all came from a woman aged 25 to 39 with Graves' hyperthyroidism.

The chain combines TRBV4-1 with TRBJ2-7, with 11 bases matching TRBD2. CDR3 length equals 15 residues. Germline CDR1 reads MGHRA; CDR2 reads YSYEKL. V lost 4 bases to trimming and J lost 6 bases; unmatched junction nucleotides: 8. CDR3 region: CASSPTSGSVVEQYF. CDR3 nucleotides: TGCGCCAGCAGCCCCACTAGCGGGAGTGTCGTCGAGCAGTACTTC.

The sample holds a few counts of this clonotype. The chain joins TRBV5-1 to TRBJ1-2, with 9 bases lining up with TRBD1. CDR3 length: 15 amino acids. Unmatched junction bases numbered 14, after V lost 6 bases and J lost 8 bases. Germline CDR1 and CDR2: SGHRS and YFSETQ. The chain's CDR3 is CASTLTPGQGGGYTF. For the CDR3, the DNA is TGCGCCAGCACCCTTACACCGGGACAGGGTGGAGGCTACACCTTC.

This clonotype has at least ten counts. V usage is TRBV30 and J usage is TRBJ2-1; TRBD2 agrees at 11 bases. Germline CDR1 is GTSNPN and CDR2 is SVGIG (reference sequence). J gave up 2 bases and V 0 bases, and 6 bases lay outside the gene matches. The CDR3 loop spans 17 amino acids. CDR3 loop: CAWSVRTSGYTYNEQFF. The CDR3 DNA sequence: TGTGCCTGGAGTGTACGGACTAGCGGGTATACCTACAATGAGCAGTTCTTC.

The chain uses TRBV5-6 and TRBJ2-1, with D possibly TRBD2 on 6 matching bases. The J call may be incorrect, as the DNA end agrees better with TRBJ2-7. The CDR3 extends over 15 amino acids. From germline, CDR1 is SGHDT and CDR2 YYEEEE. The CDR3 nucleotides are TGTGCCAGCACCCTGGGCGGGATTTCCTACAATGAGCAGTACTTC. Protein sequence: CASTLGGISYNEQYF.

Ten or more counts support this clonotype. The V gene is TRBV27, the J gene TRBJ2-1; no clear D gene. The germline V gene has CDR1 MNHEY and CDR2 SMNVEV (reference sequence). Trimming pared 0 bases from V and 5 bases from J, leaving 5 bases between. This CDR3 contains 13 residues. CDR3: CASSLSIHNEQFF. CDR3 coding DNA: TGTGCCAGCAGTTTATCGATTCACAATGAGCAGTTCTTC.

The chain links TRBV20-1 to TRBJ1-1; possibly TRBD1 for D (6 bases). This CDR3 has 14 residues. V was shortened by 2 bases and J by 3 bases, with 13 bases between the two germline ends. Germline V gene lookup returns CDR1 DFQATT and CDR2 SNEGSKA (reference sequence). The CDR3 here is CSARKSTGYTEAFF. CDR3 DNA: TGCAGTGCTAGAAAATCGACAGGCTACACTGAAGCTTTCTTT.

This rearrangement joins TRBV20-1 to TRBJ2-3, with 7 nucleotides matching TRBD1. The V gene end was trimmed by 2 bases and the J gene end by 1 base; junction bases not matched to a gene: 0. Germline CDR1 and CDR2: DFQATT and SNEGSKA (reference sequence). This CDR3 is built from 13 residues. The CDR3 here is CSARTGGTDTQYF. The CDR3 coding sequence is TGCAGTGCTAGAACAGGGGGCACAGATACGCAGTATTTT.

This clonotype was recorded a few times. This chain connects TRBV5-1 to TRBJ2-7; 7 bases match TRBD1. The junction had 7 bases not matched to a gene; V was cut back by 2 bases and J by 2 bases. Germline V gene lookup returns CDR1 SGHRS and CDR2 YFSETQ. The CDR3 has 15 amino acids. CDR3 loop: CASSLRDSETYEQYF. The CDR3 nucleotides read TGCGCCAGCAGCTTACGGGACAGCGAGACCTACGAGCAGTACTTC.

This clonotype appeared many times. The V gene is TRBV7-8, the J gene TRBJ2-7; 8 nucleotides line up with TRBD2. CDR1 and CDR2 from the germline V gene are SGHVS and FQNEAQ. This CDR3 is 18 amino acids long. The V and J ends lost 3 bases and 6 bases, in that order; junction bases with no gene match: 19. CDR3 DNA sequence: TGTGCCAGCAGCTTCGCGGGGGGCCCGGGAGCGGGACTAGGCGAGCAGTACTTC. As protein: CASSFAGGPGAGLGEQYF.

This clonotype came up many times. This chain connects TRBV7-9 to TRBJ2-4, with D hard to call. Trimming stripped 1 base from V and 6 bases from J, with 4 bases between. Germline assignment: CDR1 SEHNR and CDR2 FQNEAQ (reference sequence). The CDR3 consists of 12 residues. CDR3 DNA sequence: TGTGCCAGCAGCTTAGACAGAAACATTCAGTACTTC. It codes for CASSLDRNIQYF. Full variable domain (outside the CDR3, taken from reference TRBV7-9 and TRBJ2-4): DTGVSQNPRHKITKRGQNVTFRCDPISEHNRLYWYRQTLGQGPEFLTYFQNEAQLEKSRLLSDRFSAERPKGSFSTLEIQRTEQGDSAMYLCASSLDRNIQYFGAGTRLSVL.

This clonotype was recorded many times. The rearrangement links TRBV18 to TRBJ2-1; D might be TRBD2 (5 bases). Looked up from germline, CDR1 is KGHSH and CDR2 is LQKENI. The CDR3 spans 17 residues. V dropped 2 bases and J dropped 0 bases, with 14 bases sitting between them. The CDR3 DNA follows: TGTGCCAGCTCACCAAACTTGGCTAGCCTCTCCTACAATGAGCAGTTCTTC. Translating it yields CASSPNLASLSYNEQFF.

This clonotype has at least ten counts. J is TRBJ1-1 and V is TRBV2; D remains ambiguous. This CDR3 spans 13 amino acids. Germline V gene sequence: CDR1 SNHLY, CDR2 FYNNEI. V lost 6 bases and J lost 1, with 9 bases in between. The CDR3 nucleotides are TGTGCCAGCAGCGACGACGGGAACACTGAAGCTTTCTTT. Its translation: CASSDDGNTEAFF.

Ten or more counts support this clonotype. This chain links TRBV11-2 with TRBJ1-1; no clear D gene. Germline values: CDR1 SGHAT, CDR2 FQNNGV. CDR3 length: 13 amino acids. V lost 10 bases, J lost 4 bases, and 16 bases lay in between. The CDR3 region is CATRAETSTEAFF. Written as DNA, the CDR3 is TGTGCCACCCGGGCAGAGACTTCCACTGAAGCTTTCTTT. The full variable domain, rest sourced from reference TRBV11-2 and TRBJ1-1, is EAGVAQSPRYKIIEKRQSVAFWCNPISGHATLYWYQQILGQGPKLLIQFQNNGVVDDSQLPKDRFSAERLKGVDSTLKIQPAKLEDSAVYLCATRAETSTEAFFGQGTRLTVV.

This clonotype came up many times. The chain has TRBV10-3 and TRBJ1-1, with TRBD1 matching over 7 bases. V shed 10 bases and J 2 bases; nucleotides not matched to a gene: 10. The germline CDR1 and CDR2 sequences are ENHRY and SYGVKD. This CDR3 is built from 14 residues. The CDR3 sequence: CATAGAGGNTEAFF. The DNA for the CDR3 is TGTGCCACCGCCGGGGCAGGGGGAAACACTGAAGCTTTCTTT.

This clonotype was observed many times. The chain combines TRBV20-1 with TRBJ1-5; TRBD1 might be the D (5 bases). Germline V CDR1 and CDR2: DFQATT, SNEGSKA (reference sequence). The CDR3 length is 13 residues. Trimming removed 4 bases at V and 4 bases at J, with 11 bases between. Here the CDR3 reads CSAKWAGNQPQHF. The CDR3 DNA is TGCAGTGCTAAATGGGCAGGGAATCAGCCCCAGCATTTT.

This rearrangement joins TRBV19 to TRBJ2-7; weak D call: TRBD2 (5 bases). Trimming took off 3 bases at V and 2 bases at J, with 14 bases between the two ends. Germline values: CDR1 LNHDA, CDR2 SQIVND (reference sequence). CDR3 length equals 15 residues. The DNA for the CDR3 is TGTGCCAGTAGTATCCGCTTTAGCGTAGCCTACGAGCAGTACTTC. Its translation: CASSIRFSVAYEQYF.

The sample holds many counts of this clonotype. V is TRBV20-1 and J is TRBJ1-1; a weak D match, TRBD1 (6 bases). The V and J ends lost 4 bases and 7 bases respectively, with 13 bases between them. Germline CDR1 and CDR2: DFQATT and SNEGSKA (reference sequence). CDR3 length equals 12 residues. CDR3 amino acids: CSATSNRVEAFF. The CDR3 DNA is TGCAGTGCTACATCTAACAGGGTTGAAGCTTTCTTT.

This sequence joins TRBV27 and TRBJ1-5; TRBD1 agrees at 7 bases. Germline values: CDR1 MNHEY, CDR2 SMNVEV (reference sequence). V was pared by 4 bases and J by 0 bases, with 24 bases of the junction left unmatched. The CDR3 is 22 residues long. CDR3 sequence: CASSSSVFQRSGGNFSNQPQHF. In DNA, the CDR3 is TGTGCCAGCAGTTCCAGTGTATTCCAACGGTCAGGGGGTAATTTTAGCAATCAGCCCCAGCATTTT.

V gene TRBV5-4 combines with J gene TRBJ1-2, with D possibly TRBD1 on 6 matching bases. V was pared by 0 bases and J by 3 bases, with 9 bases between. The CDR3 consists of 14 residues. Germline V gene lookup returns CDR1 SGHNT and CDR2 YYREEE (reference sequence). This chain's CDR3 is CASSLVGADYGYTF. CDR3 DNA: TGTGCCAGCAGCTTGGTGGGGGCGGACTATGGCTACACCTTC.

The sample holds many counts of this clonotype. The chain employs TRBV3-1 and TRBJ2-3; D is possibly TRBD2 (6 bases). The V gene lost 1 base and the J gene lost 8 bases, with 13 bases spanning the gap. The CDR3 extends over 14 amino acids. The germline gives CDR1 LGHDT, CDR2 YNNKEL (reference sequence). The CDR3 coding sequence is TGTGCCAGCAGCCAAGGTACTAGCTGGGCTACGCAGTATTTT. This translates into CASSQGTSWATQYF.

The table lists this clonotype with many counts. The V call is TRBV7-2, the J call TRBJ2-5, with no clear D. Germline V gene lookup returns CDR1 SGHTA and CDR2 FQGNSA. Between the trimmed V and J ends, which lost 0 bases and 1 base, there was a span of 9 bases. This CDR3 comprises 15 residues. The CDR3 sequence: CASSLALDLQETQYF. The CDR3 DNA is TGTGCCAGCAGCTTAGCCCTGGATCTCCAAGAGACCCAGTACTTC. Based on the CDR3 plus reference TRBV7-2 and TRBJ2-5, the full variable domain is GAGVSQSPSNKVTEKGKDVELRCDPISGHTALYWYRQSLGQGLEFLIYFQGNSAPDKSGLPSDRFSAERTGGSVSTLTIQRTQQEDSAVYLCASSLALDLQETQYFGPGTRLLVL.

CDR3 in amino acids: CASSPAGGFQETQYF. Written as DNA, the CDR3 is TGTGCCAGCAGCCCAGCGGGAGGGTTCCAAGAGACCCAGTACTTC. V gene TRBV7-7 combines with J gene TRBJ2-5, with 10 bases aligning to TRBD2. Per germline, CDR1 SSHAT and CDR2 FNYEAQ (reference sequence). The CDR3 covers 15 residues. J was trimmed by 1 base and V by 5 bases; bases with no gene match: 4.

This clonotype turned up a few times. V usage is TRBV20-1 and J usage is TRBJ2-5; D perhaps matches TRBD2 (6 bases). CDR1 DFQATT and CDR2 SNEGSKA come from the germline V gene (reference sequence). CDR3 size: 17 residues. Trimming removed 4 bases from V and 2 bases from J, with 23 bases in between. This chain's CDR3 is CSATPWREKGGQETQYF. DNA of the CDR3: TGCAGTGCTACCCCCTGGAGGGAAAAGGGTGGGCAAGAGACCCAGTACTTC.

This clonotype was counted only a few times. The chain recombines TRBV5-6 with TRBJ2-3, with a weak D call TRBD1 (8 bases). Germline CDR1 and CDR2: SGHDT and YYEEEE. This CDR3 is built from 17 residues. Between the trimmed V and J ends, which lost 7 bases and 0 bases, there was a span of 21 bases. The CDR3 region is CASGNLGGTGSTDTQYF. For the CDR3, the DNA is TGTGCCAGCGGTAACTTGGGGGGGACAGGAAGCACAGATACGCAGTATTTT.

This clonotype was observed many times. J is TRBJ2-7 and V is TRBV27; a weak D match, TRBD2 (5 bases). Germline assignment: CDR1 MNHEY and CDR2 SMNVEV (reference sequence). CDR3 size: 15 residues. Trimming cost V 7 bases and J 0 bases, with 16 bases left between them. The CDR3 region is CASIQEKRTSYEQYF. CDR3 nucleotide sequence: TGTGCCAGCATTCAGGAAAAGCGGACCTCCTACGAGCAGTACTTC.

The chain carries TRBV10-3 and TRBJ2-6; no firm D call. Germline V gene data show CDR1 as ENHRY and CDR2 as SYGVKD. The CDR3 contains 18 residues. Trimming took 7 bases from V and 0 from J, leaving 19 bases between them. The CDR3, as DNA: TGTGCCATCACAACTACTACCGGGCTGTGCTCTGGGGCCAACGTCCTGACTTTC. This sequence encodes CAITTTTGLCSGANVLTF.

This clonotype was observed at least ten times. The V call is TRBV18, the J call TRBJ2-2, with 7 bases lining up with TRBD1. The CDR3 has 15 amino acids. Germline CDR1 is KGHSH and CDR2 is LQKENI. V lost 4 bases, J lost 2 bases, and 4 bases stayed unmatched. The CDR3 DNA follows: TGTGCCAGCTCACTCGGACAGGCAAACACCGGGGAGCTGTTTTTT. This translates into CASSLGQANTGELFF.

About this clonotype: With a much larger clone just one base away, this may be a read error. The rearrangement joins TRBV12-3 or TRBV12-4 to TRBJ1-3; D is undetermined. This CDR3 is 17 amino acids long. V was trimmed by 0 bases and J by 0 bases, leaving 12 bases between them. The CDR3 here is CASSLATTRTSGNTIYF. The CDR3 DNA sequence: TGTGCCAGCAGTTTAGCGACAACTCGAACCTCTGGAAACACCATATATTTT.